This entry concerns a single T cell receptor beta chain. The antigen remains undetermined. Germline CDR1 and CDR2: SGHRS and YFSETQ. The CDR3 is 16 amino acids. After removal of 2 bases from V and 7 bases from J, the junction contained 9 bases not matched to a gene. This sample stems from a study of beta chain features in type 1 diabetes. Whole-study results and caveats: TCRB CDR3s were moderately but significantly shorter in Type 1 diabetes patients in all four CD4+ subsets.

Since all of the isolated RNA was reverse transcribed, expressed TCRB transcripts were what got sequenced. Assay used: immunoSEQ multiplex PCR; TCRdb lists only in-frame clones, some missing. The table includes some 270,000 clones, roughly a tenth detected once. Sequencing used naive CD4+ T cells from blood. This chain connects TRBV5-1 to TRBJ2-4, with 10 bases identical to TRBD2. The clonotype originates from a man aged 25-45 years with type 1 diabetes. The CDR3 DNA follows: TGCGCCAGCAGCTTCGATACTAGCGGGGAATCGAACATTCAGTACTTC. Translated, it gives CASSFDTSGESNIQYF.